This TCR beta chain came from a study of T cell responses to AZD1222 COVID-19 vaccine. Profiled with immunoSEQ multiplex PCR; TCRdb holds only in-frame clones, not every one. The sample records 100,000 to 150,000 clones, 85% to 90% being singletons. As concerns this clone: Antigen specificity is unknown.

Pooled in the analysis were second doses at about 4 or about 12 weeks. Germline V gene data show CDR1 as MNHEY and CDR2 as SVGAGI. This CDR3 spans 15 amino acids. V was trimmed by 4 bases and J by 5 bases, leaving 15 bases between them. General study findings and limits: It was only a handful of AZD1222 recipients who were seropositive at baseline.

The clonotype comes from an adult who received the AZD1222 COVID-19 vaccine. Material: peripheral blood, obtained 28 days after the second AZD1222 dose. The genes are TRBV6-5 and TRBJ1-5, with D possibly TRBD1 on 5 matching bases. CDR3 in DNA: TGTGCCAGCAGTTTATCCGGGACGGATGATCAGCCCCAGCATTTT. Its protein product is CASSLSGTDDQPQHF.